This T cell receptor beta chain was observed in a study of blood T cell repertoires in COVID-19 (dated by TCRdb to 2018 to 2020). For context, the study as a whole: Samples from collaborators originated in the United States, Italy and Spain and spanned both the acute and convalescent phases of COVID-19. The material from the prospective study consisted of cDNA or gDNA derived from T cells, B-cell-depleted T cells, or PBMCs. The dataset comprised deeply sampled blood TCRbeta repertoires from subjects exposed to, actively infected with, or recovered from COVID-19. The repertoires were made available in a free public database intended to serve as a resource for research on the immune response to SARS-CoV-2. Samples came from the ongoing ImmuneRACE study (first 160 participants) plus 1,254 subjects from 6 global collaborators. A de-identified subject ID, COVID-19 status, age in years and sex were almost always included in the sample metadata. HLA class I and class II types, where available, came from metadata supplied by the sample provider rather than from assay-based typing.

V lost 4 bases and J lost 2 bases; the stretch between them is 14 bases long. CDR1 and CDR2, looked up from the germline V gene, are MRHNA and SNTAGT. The CDR3 has 15 amino acids, counting the end cysteine and phenylalanine. The CDR3 DNA has 45 bases and is translated from base 1. TCRbeta CDR3 regions were amplified from genomic DNA by means of the immunoSEQ Assay, a bias-controlled multiplex PCR. In the original analysis: The number of nucleated cells in each sample was estimated by amplification of reference gene primers within the assay. To quantify the absolute abundance of each unique TCRbeta CDR3 rearrangement, sequence reads were collapsed and filtered. Productive Simpson clonality was computed per sample as the square root of Simpson's diversity index over productive rearrangements. TCRdb took this table from immuneACCESS and kept in-frame rearrangements with V and J called. Such tables lack part of the clones; where checked against another copy, unresolved V genes explain under half of the gap, and the rest is unexplained. The V and J calls and clone size come from that table; D and trimming were worked out from the DNA. The sample table contains around 77,000 clones; only one count was recorded for approximately 90% of them. 4.5% to 5.5% of the sample is in the top ten clones.

Comments on this clone: Its antigen is currently not known. Per-base qualities were not stored, and no clone one base away is much larger.

Each collaborating institution followed its own protocols to collect whole blood in K2EDTA tubes. Collaborator samples were shipped for TCRbeta analysis as frozen whole blood, isolated PBMCs, or DNA extracted from either sample type. Points the paper makes about the study in general: How much clinical and demographic metadata was included differed by source and by participant, and the metadata was provided uncurated.

The specimen was peripheral blood. This sequence uses TRBV6-4 and TRBJ1-2; no D gene can be assigned with confidence. The TCR sequence derives from a woman aged 60-75 years with active COVID-19. The DNA sequence is as follows: TGTGCCAGCAGTGTCTCCCCTACCGAAAACTATGGCTACACCTTC. It specifies CASSVSPTENYGYTF.